This is a list of T cell receptor beta chains from one sample in a study of T cell responses to AZD1222 COVID-19 vaccine. Some clones are missing from TCRdb's copy, which holds only in-frame ones; the method was immunoSEQ multiplex PCR. Of roughly 160,000 clones in the sample, around 90% were seen once. Material: peripheral blood, obtained 28 days after the second AZD1222 dose. These receptor sequences come from an adult who received the AZD1222 COVID-19 vaccine. Both conserved end residues are part of each CDR3. The order of the fields is clone size, V gene, CDR3 length, D gene, J gene, CDR3 protein, CDR3 DNA. D genes are given only for firm matches. Part of the rows lack a size; the others show once, few, many or a class for expanded clones.

once,TRBV4-1,16,.,TRBJ1-1,CASSPTRTDPNTEAFF,TGCGCCAGCAGCCCCACTCGGACAGACCCGAACACTGAAGCTTTCTTT
.,TRBV7-2,15,TRBD2,TRBJ2-7,CASSTRGEAIYEQYF,TGTGCCAGCAGTACCCGGGGGGAGGCGATCTACGAGCAGTACTTC
.,TRBV7-9,13,.,TRBJ1-4,CASSFDSDEKLFF,TGTGCCAGCAGCTTCGACAGTGATGAAAAACTGTTTTTT
once,TRBV7-9,16,TRBD2,TRBJ2-7,CASSSGVTSGSYEQYF,TGTGCCAGCAGCTCGGGAGTGACTAGCGGGAGCTACGAGCAGTACTTC
once,TRBV7-9,14,TRBD2,TRBJ2-1,CASSLNGGDNEQFF,TGTGCCAGCAGCTTAAACGGGGGGGACAATGAGCAGTTCTTC
.,TRBV7-9,14,TRBD2,TRBJ2-5,CASSLGLAEETQYF,TGTGCCAGCAGCTTAGGACTAGCGGAAGAGACCCAGTACTTC
once,TRBV5-1,16,.,TRBJ1-2,CASSLAAPRTNYGYTF,TGCGCCAGCAGCTTGGCCGCCCCGCGTACGAACTATGGCTACACCTTC
.,TRBV7-9,16,.,TRBJ1-1,CASSSPSPGINTEAFF,TGTGCCAGCAGCTCCCCTTCCCCAGGGATCAACACTGAAGCTTTCTTT
.,TRBV6-2/TRBV6-3,13,.,TRBJ1-1,CASSYFGQQEAFF,TGTGCCAGCAGTTACTTCGGACAGCAGGAAGCTTTCTTT
.,TRBV30,12,.,TRBJ1-1,CAWGPGGTEAFF,TGTGCCTGGGGCCCAGGCGGGACTGAAGCTTTCTTT
.,TRBV11-1,15,TRBD1,TRBJ1-2,CASSSVSTGDYGYTF,TGTGCCAGCAGCTCTGTGTCGACAGGGGACTATGGCTACACCTTC
.,TRBV27,14,.,TRBJ2-7,CASSPGLGGYEQYF,TGTGCCAGCAGTCCCGGACTAGGGGGCTACGAGCAGTACTTC
.,TRBV2,20,TRBD2,TRBJ2-1,CASSGKGTSGGAGSYNEQFF,TGTGCCAGCAGTGGCAAAGGGACTAGCGGGGGGGCAGGCTCCTACAATGAGCAGTTCTTC
once,TRBV3-1/TRBV3-2,11,.,TRBJ1-2,CASSQDYGYTF,TGTGCCAGCAGCCAAGATTATGGCTACACCTTC
.,TRBV28,16,.,TRBJ1-5,CASSLWGKGGNQPQHF,TGTGCCAGCAGTTTATGGGGGAAGGGAGGCAATCAGCCCCAGCATTTT
.,TRBV18,16,TRBD1,TRBJ1-4,CASSPEDRATEEKLFF,TGTGCCAGCTCACCGGAGGACAGGGCCACAGAGGAAAAACTGTTTTTT
.,TRBV20-1,9,.,TRBJ1-1,CRPGFEAFF,TGCAGGCCCGGGTTCGAAGCTTTCTTT
.,TRBV5-6,16,.,TRBJ1-3,CASSLGVTGWRNTIYF,TGTGCCAGCAGCTTGGGGGTGACAGGCTGGCGTAACACCATATATTTT
.,TRBV12-3/TRBV12-4,12,.,TRBJ1-4,CASTGGHEKLFF,TGTGCCAGCACCGGGGGGCATGAAAAACTGTTTTTT
.,TRBV15,16,.,TRBJ2-1,CATSGPSGYSYNEQFF,TGTGCCACCAGCGGCCCCTCCGGTTACTCCTACAATGAGCAGTTCTTC
.,TRBV5-3,17,.,TRBJ1-4,CARSLGLAGPTDEKLFF,TGTGCCAGAAGCTTGGGTCTGGCAGGCCCAACGGATGAAAAACTGTTTTTT
.,TRBV19,13,.,TRBJ1-2,CASEGGPTNGYTF,TGTGCCAGCGAAGGGGGTCCCACCAATGGCTACACCTTC
.,TRBV19,17,TRBD2,TRBJ2-3,CASSGRLAGGHTDTQYF,TGTGCCAGTAGTGGTAGACTAGCGGGGGGACACACAGATACGCAGTATTTT
.,TRBV5-1,14,.,TRBJ2-7,CASSTDSRDYEQYF,TGCGCCAGCAGCACGGACAGCCGAGACTACGAGCAGTACTTC
.,TRBV6-2/TRBV6-3,16,.,TRBJ2-1,CASSSNRGGGYNEQFF,TGTGCCAGCAGTTCCAACAGGGGCGGGGGGTACAATGAGCAGTTCTTC